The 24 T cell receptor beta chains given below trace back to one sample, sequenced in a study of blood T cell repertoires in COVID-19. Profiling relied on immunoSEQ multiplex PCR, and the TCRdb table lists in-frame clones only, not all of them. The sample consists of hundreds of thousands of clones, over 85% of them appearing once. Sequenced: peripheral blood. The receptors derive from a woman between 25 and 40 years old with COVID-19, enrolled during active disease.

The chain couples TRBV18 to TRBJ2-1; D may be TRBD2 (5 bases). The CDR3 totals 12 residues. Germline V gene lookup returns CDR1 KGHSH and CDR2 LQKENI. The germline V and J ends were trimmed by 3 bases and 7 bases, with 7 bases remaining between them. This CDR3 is CASSPEGNEQFF. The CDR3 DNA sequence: TGTGCCAGCTCACCCGAGGGAAATGAGCAGTTCTTC.

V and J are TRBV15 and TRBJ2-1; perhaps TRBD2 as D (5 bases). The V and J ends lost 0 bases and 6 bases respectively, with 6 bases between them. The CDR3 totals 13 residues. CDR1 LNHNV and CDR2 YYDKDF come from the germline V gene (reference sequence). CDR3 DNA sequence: TGTGCCACCAGCAGAGAAGCGGTCAATGAGCAGTTCTTC. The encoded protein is CATSREAVNEQFF. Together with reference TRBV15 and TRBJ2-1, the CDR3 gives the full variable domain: DAMVIQNPRYQVTQFGKPVTLSCSQTLNHNVMYWYQQKSSQAPKLLFHYYDKDFNNEADTPDNFQSRRPNTSFCFLDIRSPGLGDTAMYLCATSREAVNEQFFGPGTRLTVL.

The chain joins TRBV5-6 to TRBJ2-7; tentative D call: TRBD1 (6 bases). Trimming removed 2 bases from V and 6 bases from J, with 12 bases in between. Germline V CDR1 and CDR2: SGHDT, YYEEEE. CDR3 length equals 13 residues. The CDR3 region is CASSFQQGGEQYF. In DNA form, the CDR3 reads TGTGCCAGCAGCTTTCAACAGGGCGGCGAGCAGTACTTC. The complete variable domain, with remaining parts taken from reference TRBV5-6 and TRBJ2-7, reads DAGVTQSPTHLIKTRGQQVTLRCSPKSGHDTVSWYQQALGQGPQFIFQYYEEEERQRGNFPDRFSGHQFPNYSSELNVNALLLGDSALYLCASSFQQGGEQYFGPGTRLTVT.

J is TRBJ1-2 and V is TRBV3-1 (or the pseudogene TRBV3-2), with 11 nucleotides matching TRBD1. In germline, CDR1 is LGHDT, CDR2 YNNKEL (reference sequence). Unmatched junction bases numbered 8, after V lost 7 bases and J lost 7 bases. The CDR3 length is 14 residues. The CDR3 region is CASTFGQGAGGYTF. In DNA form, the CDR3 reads TGTGCCAGCACCTTCGGACAGGGGGCCGGTGGCTACACCTTC.

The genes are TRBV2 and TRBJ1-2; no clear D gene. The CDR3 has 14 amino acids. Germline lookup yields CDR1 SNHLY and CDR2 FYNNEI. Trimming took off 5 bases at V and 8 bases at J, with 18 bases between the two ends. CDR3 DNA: TGTGCCAGCAGTTCTTTAGGCCCGGGGTTAGGCTACACCTTC. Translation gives CASSSLGPGLGYTF.

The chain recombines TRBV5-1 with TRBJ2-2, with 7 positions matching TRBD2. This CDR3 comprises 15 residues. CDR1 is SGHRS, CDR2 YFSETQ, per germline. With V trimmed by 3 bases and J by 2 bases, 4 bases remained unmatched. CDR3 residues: CASSSGGKNTGELFF. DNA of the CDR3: TGCGCCAGCAGCTCGGGGGGAAAAAACACCGGGGAGCTGTTTTTT.

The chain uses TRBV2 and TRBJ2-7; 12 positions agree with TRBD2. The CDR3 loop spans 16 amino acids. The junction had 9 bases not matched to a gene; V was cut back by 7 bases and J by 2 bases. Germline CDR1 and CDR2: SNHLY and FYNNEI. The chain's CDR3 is CASNQDSSGGAYEQYF. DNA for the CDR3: TGTGCCAGCAACCAGGACTCTAGCGGGGGGGCCTACGAGCAGTACTTC.

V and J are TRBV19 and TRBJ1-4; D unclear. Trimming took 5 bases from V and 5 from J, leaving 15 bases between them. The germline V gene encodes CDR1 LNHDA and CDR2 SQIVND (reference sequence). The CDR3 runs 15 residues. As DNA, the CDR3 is TGTGCCAGTAGTCCTTTTGACTTCGGAAATGAAAAACTGTTTTTT. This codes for CASSPFDFGNEKLFF.

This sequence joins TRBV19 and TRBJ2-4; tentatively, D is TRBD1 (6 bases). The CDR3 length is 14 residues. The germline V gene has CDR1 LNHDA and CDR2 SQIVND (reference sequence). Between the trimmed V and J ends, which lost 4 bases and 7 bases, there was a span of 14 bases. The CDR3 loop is CASSTRSGVNIQYF. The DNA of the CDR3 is TGTGCCAGTAGTACGAGATCAGGGGTGAACATTCAGTACTTC.

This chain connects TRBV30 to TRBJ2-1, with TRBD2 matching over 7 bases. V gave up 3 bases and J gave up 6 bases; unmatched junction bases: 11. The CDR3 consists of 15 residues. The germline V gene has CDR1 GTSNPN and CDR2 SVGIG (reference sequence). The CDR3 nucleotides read TGTGCCTGGAGGGGGGGGGAGTCGTGGCCCAATGAGCAGTTCTTC. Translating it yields CAWRGGESWPNEQFF.

This chain's CDR3 is CATGQGSFPAYGYTF. The CDR3 DNA reads as TGTGCCACGGGACAGGGATCTTTTCCGGCCTATGGCTACACCTTC. The genes are TRBV28 and TRBJ1-2, with 9 bases fitting TRBD1. Trimming cost V 10 bases and J 4 bases; bases outside gene matches: 13. Germline V gene data show CDR1 as MDHEN and CDR2 as SYDVKM. The CDR3 contains 15 residues.

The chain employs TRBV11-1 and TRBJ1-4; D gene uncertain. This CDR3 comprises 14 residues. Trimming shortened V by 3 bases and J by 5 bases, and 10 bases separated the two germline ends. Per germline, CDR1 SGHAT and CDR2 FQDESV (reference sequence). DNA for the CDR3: TGTGCCAGCAGCTTCGGGAGCAGCAATGAAAAACTGTTTTTT. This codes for CASSFGSSNEKLFF.

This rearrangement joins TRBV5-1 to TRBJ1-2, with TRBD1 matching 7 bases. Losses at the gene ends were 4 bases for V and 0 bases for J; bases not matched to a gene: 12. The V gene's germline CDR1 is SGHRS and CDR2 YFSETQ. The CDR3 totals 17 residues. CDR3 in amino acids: CASSPIFGGQTNYGYTF. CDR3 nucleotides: TGCGCCAGCAGCCCAATCTTCGGGGGACAGACTAACTATGGCTACACCTTC.

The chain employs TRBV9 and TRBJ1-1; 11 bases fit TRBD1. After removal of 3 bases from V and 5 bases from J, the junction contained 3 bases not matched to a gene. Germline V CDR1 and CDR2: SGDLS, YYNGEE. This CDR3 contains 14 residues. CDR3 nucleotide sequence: TGTGCCAGCAGCGCAGGACAGGGGGCGACTGAAGCTTTCTTT. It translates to CASSAGQGATEAFF. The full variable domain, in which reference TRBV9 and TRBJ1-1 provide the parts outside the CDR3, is DSGVTQTPKHLITATGQRVTLRCSPRSGDLSVYWYQQSLDQGLQFLIQYYNGEERAKGNILERFSAQQFPDLHSELNLSSLELGDSALYFCASSAGQGATEAFFGQGTRLTVV.

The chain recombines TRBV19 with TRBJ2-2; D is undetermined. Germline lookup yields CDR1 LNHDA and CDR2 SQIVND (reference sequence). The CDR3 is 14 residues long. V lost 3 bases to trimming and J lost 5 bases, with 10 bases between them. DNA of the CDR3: TGTGCCAGTAGTATGGTCGGGTGGACCGGGGAGCTGTTTTTT. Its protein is CASSMVGWTGELFF.

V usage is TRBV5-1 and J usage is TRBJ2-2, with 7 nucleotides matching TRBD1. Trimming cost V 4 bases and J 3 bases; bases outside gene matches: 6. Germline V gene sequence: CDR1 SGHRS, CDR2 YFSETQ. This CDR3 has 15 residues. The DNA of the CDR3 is TGCGCCAGCAGCAGTACGGGACAGTACACCGGGGAGCTGTTTTTT. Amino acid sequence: CASSSTGQYTGELFF.

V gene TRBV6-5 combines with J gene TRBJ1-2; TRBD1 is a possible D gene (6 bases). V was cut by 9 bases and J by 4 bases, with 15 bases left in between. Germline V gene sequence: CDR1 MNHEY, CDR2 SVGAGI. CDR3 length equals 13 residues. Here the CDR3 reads CASTGLPPYGYTF. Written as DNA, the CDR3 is TGTGCCAGTACAGGGTTACCCCCCTATGGCTACACCTTC.

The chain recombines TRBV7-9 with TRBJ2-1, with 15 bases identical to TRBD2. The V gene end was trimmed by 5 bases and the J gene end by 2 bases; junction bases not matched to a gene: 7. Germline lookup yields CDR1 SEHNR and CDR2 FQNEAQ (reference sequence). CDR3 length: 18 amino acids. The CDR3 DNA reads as TGTGCCAGCAGCCCCCGGACTAGCGGGGGGGCAACCTACAATGAGCAGTTCTTC. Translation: CASSPRTSGGATYNEQFF. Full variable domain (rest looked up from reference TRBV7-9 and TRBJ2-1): DTGVSQNPRHKITKRGQNVTFRCDPISEHNRLYWYRQTLGQGPEFLTYFQNEAQLEKSRLLSDRFSAERPKGSFSTLEIQRTEQGDSAMYLCASSPRTSGGATYNEQFFGPGTRLTVL.

The CDR3 spells CASGLAGTDTQYF. In DNA form, the CDR3 reads TGTGCCAGCGGGCTAGCGGGTACAGATACGCAGTATTTT. The chain couples TRBV3-1 (or the pseudogene TRBV3-2) to TRBJ2-3; the match to TRBD2 covers 8 bases. Germline lookup yields CDR1 LGHDT and CDR2 YNNKEL (reference sequence). The junction had 4 bases not matched to a gene; V was cut back by 8 bases and J by 3 bases. The CDR3 loop spans 13 amino acids.

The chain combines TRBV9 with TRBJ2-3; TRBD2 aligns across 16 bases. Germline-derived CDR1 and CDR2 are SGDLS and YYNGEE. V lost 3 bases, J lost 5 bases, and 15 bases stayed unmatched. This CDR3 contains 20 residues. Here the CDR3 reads CASSAPVPGTSGGAEDTQYF. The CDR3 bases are TGTGCCAGCAGCGCTCCAGTCCCAGGGACTAGCGGGGGGGCAGAAGATACGCAGTATTTT.

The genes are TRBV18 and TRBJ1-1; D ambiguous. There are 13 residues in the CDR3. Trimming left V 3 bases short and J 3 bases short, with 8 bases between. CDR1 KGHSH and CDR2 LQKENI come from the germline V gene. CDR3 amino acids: CASSPGVHTEAFF. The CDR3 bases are TGTGCCAGCTCACCCGGGGTTCACACTGAAGCTTTCTTT.

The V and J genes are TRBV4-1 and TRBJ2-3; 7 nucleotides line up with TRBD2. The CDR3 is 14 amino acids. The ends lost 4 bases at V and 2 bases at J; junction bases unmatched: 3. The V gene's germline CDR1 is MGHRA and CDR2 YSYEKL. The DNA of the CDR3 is TGCGCCAGCAGCCCCAGCGGGGCCACAGATACGCAGTATTTT. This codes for CASSPSGATDTQYF.

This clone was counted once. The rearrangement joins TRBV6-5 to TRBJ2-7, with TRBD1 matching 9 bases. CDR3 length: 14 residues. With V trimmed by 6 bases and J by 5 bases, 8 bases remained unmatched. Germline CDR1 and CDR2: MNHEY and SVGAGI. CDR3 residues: CASRRTGVRDEQYF. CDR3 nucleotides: TGTGCCAGCAGAAGGACAGGGGTCCGCGACGAGCAGTACTTC.

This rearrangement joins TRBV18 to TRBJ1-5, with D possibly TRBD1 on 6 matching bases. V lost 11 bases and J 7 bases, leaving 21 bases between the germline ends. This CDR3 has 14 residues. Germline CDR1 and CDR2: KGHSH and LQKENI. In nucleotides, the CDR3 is TGTGCCTCCAGCCTCGGGGGGCGTGAGCAGCCCCAGCATTTT. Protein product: CASSLGGREQPQHF. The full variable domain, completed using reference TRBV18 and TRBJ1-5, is NAGVMQNPRHLVRRRGQEARLRCSPMKGHSHVYWYRQLPEEGLKFMVYLQKENIIDESGMPKERFSAEFPKEGPSILRIQQVVRGDSAAYFCASSLGGREQPQHFGDGTRLSIL.